What follows are 22 T cell receptor beta chains derived from one specimen sequenced in a study of blood T cell repertoires in COVID-19. Sequencing was performed with immunoSEQ multiplex PCR; in TCRdb, only in-frame clones are kept and a portion is missing. Of 200,000 or so clones listed, nearly 85% are singletons. The material sequenced was peripheral blood. The receptors come from a woman aged 30 to 39 with acute or convalescent COVID-19.

The V and J genes are TRBV18 and TRBJ2-7; a weak D match, TRBD2 (6 bases). There are 14 residues in the CDR3. Trimming cost V 2 bases and J 2 bases, with 10 bases left between them. Germline V gene sequence: CDR1 KGHSH, CDR2 LQKENI. CDR3 nucleotide sequence: TGTGCCAGCTCACCAATGGAGGGGACCTACGAGCAGTACTTC. Protein sequence: CASSPMEGTYEQYF.

This clone was seen a few times. The chain employs TRBV6-2 or TRBV6-3 and TRBJ2-1, with D perhaps matching TRBD2 (6 bases). The germline gives CDR1 MNHEY, CDR2 SVGEGT. The CDR3 length is 16 residues. V shed 6 bases and J shed 7 bases, with 22 bases lying between them. The CDR3, as DNA: TGTGCCAGCAGCACTCGAAGGCGGCAAAGCGGGAATGAGCAGTTCTTC. Amino acids: CASSTRRRQSGNEQFF.

This clone was recorded once. The chain recombines TRBV30 with TRBJ2-3; 11 nucleotides match TRBD2. V lost 4 bases to trimming and J lost 3 bases; unmatched junction nucleotides: 9. CDR3 size: 16 residues. CDR1 is GTSNPN, CDR2 SVGIG, per germline (reference sequence). The CDR3 reads CAWNLAGGPGTDTQYF. The DNA for the CDR3 is TGTGCCTGGAACTTAGCGGGAGGGCCGGGGACAGATACGCAGTATTTT.

This clone was seen only once. The CDR3 nucleotides are TGTGCCAGCAGGGTTACACGGACAGGGGGCAATTCACCCCTCCACTTT. Protein: CASRVTRTGGNSPLHF. The J gene is TRBJ1-6, the V gene TRBV25-1; 11 bases are a match to TRBD1. Per the germline V gene, CDR1 is MGHDK and CDR2 is SYGVNS. V was pared by 6 bases and J by 7 bases, with 8 bases of the junction left unmatched. The length of the CDR3 is 16 residues.

The V and J genes are TRBV28 and TRBJ1-1, with TRBD1 matching over 8 bases. The J segment lost 5 bases and the V segment lost 4 bases, leaving 9 bases of the junction unmatched. CDR3 length: 15 amino acids. Germline CDR1 is MDHEN and CDR2 is SYDVKM. Written as DNA, the CDR3 is TGTGCCAGCAGTTCTAAAACAGGGGGGGCGACTGAAGCTTTCTTT. Protein product: CASSSKTGGATEAFF.

V is TRBV7-2 and J is TRBJ2-2, with D possibly being TRBD2 (6 bases). V lost 1 base to trimming and J lost 4 bases, with 10 bases between them. The CDR3 is made up of 15 amino acids. Germline V gene lookup returns CDR1 SGHTA and CDR2 FQGNSA. For the CDR3, the DNA is TGTGCCAGCAGCTTAGACGGGAGTCGCACCGGGGAGCTGTTTTTT. This codes for CASSLDGSRTGELFF.

V gene TRBV7-2 combines with J gene TRBJ2-7, with no clear D. The ends were cut back, 5 bases at V and 3 bases at J, with 20 bases in the middle. The CDR3 extends over 16 amino acids. Germline CDR1 reads SGHTA; CDR2 reads FQGNSA. CDR3 nucleotides: TGTGCCAGCAGCCCCGACACCGGCCGAGTTATCTACGAGCAGTACTTC. The encoded protein is CASSPDTGRVIYEQYF.

This sequence joins TRBV5-6 and TRBJ1-2, with D perhaps TRBD1 (5 bases). CDR3 size: 16 residues. Germline CDR1 and CDR2: SGHDT and YYEEEE. With 0 bases removed from V and 7 bases from J, the gap between germline ends came to 19 bases. The CDR3 loop is CASSLGTKSRSSGYTF. The CDR3 DNA follows: TGTGCCAGCAGCTTGGGGACAAAATCAAGGTCTTCTGGCTACACCTTC.

The chain couples TRBV28 to TRBJ2-7, with a possible D match to TRBD2 (6 bases). Germline V gives CDR1 MDHEN, CDR2 SYDVKM. V was shortened by 10 bases and J by 3 bases, with 19 bases between the two germline ends. The CDR3 totals 14 residues. The CDR3 sequence is CATNLGGLFYEQYF. The CDR3, as DNA: TGTGCCACCAACCTGGGGGGACTTTTCTACGAGCAGTACTTC.

This clone was observed a single time. V gene TRBV10-1 combines with J gene TRBJ2-1; 9 nucleotides line up with TRBD2. The CDR3 has 14 residues. Unmatched junction bases numbered 1, after V lost 3 bases and J lost 4 bases. The germline CDR1 and CDR2 sequences are WNHNN and SYGVQD (reference sequence). The CDR3: CASSETSGYNEQFF. The CDR3 nucleotides read TGCGCCAGCAGTGAAACTAGCGGGTACAATGAGCAGTTCTTC.

This clone is a singleton in its sample. Other DNA variants within this sample encode the same CDR3. The chain uses TRBV15 and TRBJ2-2; 7 nucleotides align to TRBD2. V lost 5 bases to trimming and J lost 7 bases; unmatched junction nucleotides: 13. There are 16 residues in the CDR3. The germline CDR1 and CDR2 sequences are LNHNV and YYDKDF (reference sequence). The CDR3 coding sequence is TGTGCCACCAGCGGGGGGGGATTGGGTACCGACGGGGAGCTGTTTTTT. Translated, it gives CATSGGGLGTDGELFF.

The rearrangement joins TRBV7-2 to TRBJ1-3, with 7 bases matching TRBD1. J gave up 4 bases and V 5 bases, and 8 bases lay outside the gene matches. Germline values: CDR1 SGHTA, CDR2 FQGNSA. This CDR3 region has 15 residues. DNA for the CDR3: TGTGCCAGCAGCACCCGACAGGGCAAAGGAAACACCATATATTTT. Encoded protein: CASSTRQGKGNTIYF.

The rearrangement joins TRBV9 to TRBJ1-2; D gene unclear. Germline V CDR1 and CDR2: SGDLS, YYNGEE. V was shortened by 4 bases and J by 2 bases, with 12 bases between the two germline ends. The CDR3 runs 14 residues. The CDR3 sequence is CASSFTGFNYGYTF. Here the CDR3 DNA reads TGTGCCAGCAGCTTCACCGGGTTCAACTATGGCTACACCTTC.

J is TRBJ2-7 and V is TRBV11-2; 7 bases align to TRBD2. CDR1 is SGHAT and CDR2 is FQNNGV in the germline V gene. The trim removed 6 bases at V and 5 bases at J, leaving 13 bases unmatched. This CDR3 comprises 15 residues. The CDR3 sequence is CASRSPWRESHEQYF. Here the CDR3 DNA reads TGTGCCAGCAGATCCCCTTGGCGGGAGTCCCACGAGCAGTACTTC.

The chain has TRBV6-2 or TRBV6-3 and TRBJ2-2; the D gene is possibly TRBD1 (6 bases). The germline CDR1 and CDR2 sequences are MNHEY and SVGEGT. This CDR3 comprises 15 residues. Trimming left V 1 base short and J 3 bases short, with 9 bases between. The CDR3 nucleotides are TGTGCCAGCAGTTACTACAGGGCCTACACCGGGGAGCTGTTTTTT. Protein product: CASSYYRAYTGELFF.

This chain links TRBV14 with TRBJ1-1; perhaps TRBD1 as D (5 bases). The CDR3 consists of 14 residues. The germline gives CDR1 SGHDN, CDR2 FVKESK. V was clipped by 8 bases and J by 4 bases, with 17 bases between them. The chain's CDR3 is CASRRGGGSTEAFF. CDR3 DNA: TGTGCCAGCCGGAGGGGTGGGGGTAGCACTGAAGCTTTCTTT.

The chain links TRBV6-1 to TRBJ2-7; D is perhaps TRBD2 (5 bases). Trimming left V 2 bases short and J 3 bases short, with 14 bases between. The CDR3 is 15 amino acids. Germline V CDR1 and CDR2: MNHNS, SASEGT. The CDR3 here is CASSELAEGSYEQYF. CDR3 in DNA: TGTGCCAGCAGTGAACTGGCAGAGGGAAGCTACGAGCAGTACTTC.

The chain joins TRBV7-2 to TRBJ2-2; D unclear. V was cut by 2 bases and J by 5 bases, with 12 bases left in between. The length of the CDR3 is 15 residues. Germline CDR1 and CDR2: SGHTA and FQGNSA. For the CDR3, the DNA is TGTGCCAGCAGCTTAACCGGGTCCCCGACCGGGGAGCTGTTTTTT. Translation gives CASSLTGSPTGELFF.

V usage is TRBV20-1 and J usage is TRBJ2-7, with D possibly matching TRBD1 (5 bases). The CDR3 contains 11 residues. Between the trimmed V and J ends, which lost 7 bases and 3 bases, there was a span of 10 bases. Looked up from germline, CDR1 is DFQATT and CDR2 is SNEGSKA (reference sequence). Here the CDR3 DNA reads TGCAGTGGGCAGGGTGGCTACGAGCAGTACTTC. This codes for CSGQGGYEQYF.

Worth noting for this clone: The same CDR3 also results from other DNA sequences found in this sample. This chain connects TRBV12-3 or TRBV12-4 to TRBJ2-1; TRBD1 matches at 7 bases. This CDR3 contains 13 residues. V lost 6 bases to trimming and J lost 3 bases; unmatched junction nucleotides: 2. CDR3 protein: CASRQGLYNEQFF. CDR3 bases: TGTGCCAGCAGACAGGGGCTCTACAATGAGCAGTTCTTC.

J is TRBJ1-3 and V is TRBV9; 7 positions match TRBD1. Germline V CDR1 and CDR2: SGDLS, YYNGEE. The CDR3 is made up of 15 amino acids. The V segment lost 3 bases and the J segment 0 bases; nucleotides outside the gene matches: 3. The CDR3 here is CASSARQGSGNTIYF. DNA of the CDR3: TGTGCCAGCAGCGCCAGACAGGGCTCTGGAAACACCATATATTTT.

This chain connects TRBV27 to TRBJ1-5, with 8 bases fitting TRBD1. J was trimmed by 8 bases and V by 2 bases; bases with no gene match: 5. The CDR3 loop spans 14 amino acids. CDR1 is MNHEY, CDR2 SMNVEV, per germline (reference sequence). The CDR3 protein is CASSLETGVKPQHF. The CDR3 DNA sequence: TGTGCCAGCAGTTTAGAGACAGGGGTAAAGCCCCAGCATTTT.